This T cell receptor beta chain was recorded in a study of blood T cell repertoires in COVID-19. Study information: Italy, Spain and the United States were the sources of the convalescent and acute COVID-19 samples. T cells, B-cell-depleted T cells, or PBMCs provided the cDNA or gDNA that served as material.

The germline CDR1 and CDR2 sequences are MNHEY and SVGEGT. V was shortened by 0 bases and J by 0 bases, with 12 bases between the two germline ends. CDR3 length: 17 residues. In the source study's methods: Amplified reference gene primers provided the basis for estimating nucleated cell counts. Assay: immunoSEQ multiplex PCR; the TCRdb copy retains only in-frame clones and omits some. V, J and clone size reflect that table, while D and trimming were determined from the DNA. The data contain approximately 230,000 clones, about 86% of them seen just once; the ten biggest clones take up 8.9%. The receptor comes from a man at least 80 years old with acute or convalescent COVID-19. The rearrangement uses TRBV6-2 or TRBV6-3 and TRBJ1-5, with D tentatively TRBD1 (5 bases). Sequencing was performed on peripheral blood. Here the CDR3 reads CASSYSAGRYSNQPQHF. As DNA, the CDR3 is TGTGCCAGCAGTTACTCTGCAGGGAGGTATAGCAATCAGCCCCAGCATTTT.